The 22 T cell receptor beta chains in this list originate from one sample, sequenced in a study of regulatory T cells in long-lasting Graves disease. Time point indicated: newly diagnosed GD, antithyroid drugs for less than 3 months. Making the TCR library involved RNA that had been extracted from PBMCs. CDR3-region Arm-PCR and iRepertoire HTBI primers produced the TCR beta libraries. Each CDR3 protein is one row after TCRdb ran MiXCR on the multiplex PCR reads. Among around 450,000 distinct CDR3 sequences, 15% were seen once, and the ten largest hold under 9%. This sample also appeared in a second study, on T cells in Graves' hyperthyroidism and ophthalmopathy.

The material was peripheral blood mononuclear cells (PBMCs), obtained at new diagnosis, from a patient treated with antithyroid drugs. The receptors here all came from a woman aged 40 to 55 with Graves disease.

This clonotype was detected many times. The chain links TRBV7-9 to TRBJ2-1; TRBD2 matches 7 bases. CDR3 length: 14 amino acids. After removal of 2 bases from V and 6 bases from J, the junction contained 4 bases not matched to a gene. The germline V gene has CDR1 SEHNR and CDR2 FQNEAQ (reference sequence). Here the CDR3 reads CASSLWGGLNEQFF. In DNA form, the CDR3 reads TGTGCCAGCAGCTTATGGGGAGGGCTCAATGAGCAGTTCTTC.

This clonotype was found a few times. J is TRBJ2-7 and V is TRBV5-5; 7 bases are shared with TRBD1. Germline V gene lookup returns CDR1 SGHKS and CDR2 YYEKEE (reference sequence). V trimming: 0 bases; J trimming: 3 bases; junction bases outside the gene matches: 6. The CDR3 contains 15 residues. The DNA for the CDR3 is TGTGCCAGCAGCTTGGCCGGGACAGTGGTCTACGAGCAGTACTTC. Its translation: CASSLAGTVVYEQYF.

This clonotype was seen repeatedly, ten times or more. The chain uses TRBV2 and TRBJ2-4; D ambiguous. The CDR3 has 16 amino acids. CDR1 and CDR2 (germline): SNHLY, FYNNEI. Trimming removed 4 bases at V and 0 bases at J, with 13 bases between. The CDR3 sequence: CASSGDPRQAKNIQYF. As DNA, the CDR3 is TGTGCCAGCAGTGGTGACCCCCGCCAAGCCAAAAACATTCAGTACTTC.

This clonotype was observed at least ten times. The V call is TRBV15, the J call TRBJ1-1; no clear D gene. With 5 bases removed from V and 2 bases from J, the gap between germline ends came to 12 bases. This CDR3 is 14 amino acids long. Germline loops: CDR1 LNHNV, CDR2 YYDKDF (reference sequence). CDR3 residues: CATSGDRGNTEAFF. CDR3 in DNA: TGTGCCACCAGCGGGGATCGGGGTAACACTGAAGCTTTCTTT.

There are many counts of this clonotype. The chain recombines TRBV5-1 with TRBJ1-2; a weak D match, TRBD1 (6 bases). The V and J ends lost 1 base and 3 bases respectively, with 10 bases between them. This CDR3 has 14 residues. Germline values: CDR1 SGHRS, CDR2 YFSETQ. CDR3 sequence: CASSLNRVDYGYTF. CDR3 coding DNA: TGCGCCAGCAGCTTGAACAGGGTGGACTATGGCTACACCTTC.

The genes are TRBV5-1 and TRBJ2-5, with D perhaps TRBD1 or TRBD2 (5 bases each). V was shortened by 4 bases and J by 5 bases, with 18 bases between the two germline ends. CDR1 and CDR2 from the germline V gene are SGHRS and YFSETQ. The CDR3 spans 15 residues. The chain's CDR3 is CASSLLGTLEETQYF. For the CDR3, the DNA is TGCGCCAGCAGCCTACTAGGGACCTTAGAGGAGACCCAGTACTTC.

Ten or more counts support this clonotype. The rearrangement uses TRBV7-2 and TRBJ2-5; 14 bases are a match to TRBD2. The J call is doubtful: the DNA matches TRBJ2-1 better. CDR1 is SGHTA, CDR2 FQGNSA, per germline. CDR3 length: 16 residues. CDR3 residues: CASSLGGTSGRNEQFF. The CDR3 region has the DNA TGTGCCAGCAGCTTAGGAGGGACTAGCGGGAGAAATGAGCAGTTCTTC.

This clonotype was seen repeatedly, ten times or more. The rearrangement joins TRBV27 to TRBJ2-2; weak D call: TRBD2 (5 bases). The CDR3 runs to 15 residues. The V gene lost 2 bases and the J gene lost 1 base, with 8 bases spanning the gap. The V gene's germline CDR1 is MNHEY and CDR2 SMNVEV (reference sequence). CDR3 DNA sequence: TGTGCCAGCAGTTTACGCGGGCGGAACACCGGGGAGCTGTTTTTT. This encodes CASSLRGRNTGELFF.

There are many counts of this clonotype. The chain carries TRBV11-2 and TRBJ1-4; 9 positions match TRBD1. The CDR3 loop spans 17 amino acids. Germline V lookup: CDR1 SGHAT, CDR2 FQNNGV. J was trimmed by 3 bases and V by 2 bases; bases with no gene match: 7. CDR3 loop: CASSLFRGTGSNEKLFF. The CDR3 nucleotides are TGTGCCAGCAGCTTATTCCGGGGGACAGGGTCTAATGAAAAACTGTTTTTT.

Comments on this clonotype: One end of the junction does not line up with germline, which may come from a read error. J is TRBJ1-4 and V is TRBV29-1; 7 bases map to TRBD1. The CDR3 totals 12 residues. Germline V lookup: CDR1 SQVTM, CDR2 ANQGSEA. The CDR3 nucleotides are TGCAGCGTTCCGGGGACAGAGGAAAAACTGCTTTTT. This gives the protein CSVPGTEEKLLF. Looking up the rest from reference TRBV29-1 and TRBJ1-4 gives the full variable domain: SAVISQKPSRDICQRGTSLTIQCQVDSQVTMMFWYRQQPGQSLTLIATANQGSEATYESGFVIDKFPISRPNLTFSTLTVSNMSPEDSSIYLCSVPGTEEKLLFGSGTQLSVL.

This clonotype was seen ten or more times. The chain employs TRBV7-9 and TRBJ2-1; 7 nucleotides align to TRBD2. CDR3 length: 15 residues. J lost 3 bases, V lost 1 base, and 3 bases had no gene match. Germline V gene lookup returns CDR1 SEHNR and CDR2 FQNEAQ (reference sequence). The CDR3 DNA is TGTGCCAGCAGCTTAGGGACTAGGGACTACAATGAGCAGTTCTTC. It codes for CASSLGTRDYNEQFF. Full variable domain (remainder filled in from reference TRBV7-9 and TRBJ2-1): DTGVSQNPRHKITKRGQNVTFRCDPISEHNRLYWYRQTLGQGPEFLTYFQNEAQLEKSRLLSDRFSAERPKGSFSTLEIQRTEQGDSAMYLCASSLGTRDYNEQFFGPGTRLTVL.

Ten or more counts support this clonotype. The rearrangement uses TRBV7-2 and TRBJ2-3; D call uncertain. This CDR3 spans 16 amino acids. Trimming pared 4 bases from V and 0 bases from J, leaving 14 bases between. CDR1 SGHTA and CDR2 FQGNSA come from the germline V gene. CDR3 sequence: CASSSWTVTSTDTQYF. The CDR3 nucleotides read TGTGCCAGCAGCTCCTGGACCGTTACTAGCACAGATACGCAGTATTTT.

This clonotype was counted ten times or more. The chain combines TRBV6-1 with TRBJ2-1; 7 bases line up with TRBD1. CDR3 length: 15 amino acids. In germline, CDR1 is MNHNS, CDR2 SASEGT. The J segment lost 0 bases and the V segment lost 6 bases, leaving 5 bases of the junction unmatched. CDR3 protein: CASRKTGRSYNEQFF. CDR3 bases: TGTGCCAGCAGGAAGACAGGGCGCTCCTACAATGAGCAGTTCTTC.

The V and J genes are TRBV11-3 and TRBJ1-4; possible D gene TRBD1, 5 bases. Looked up from germline, CDR1 is SGHNT and CDR2 is YENEEA. The CDR3 extends over 14 amino acids. With 4 bases removed from V and 4 bases from J, the gap between germline ends came to 10 bases. CDR3 sequence reads: CASSSTAFNEKLFF. The CDR3 bases are TGTGCCAGCAGCTCGACAGCTTTTAATGAAAAACTGTTTTTT. Using reference TRBV11-3 and TRBJ1-4 for the parts outside the CDR3, the full variable domain is EAGVVQSPRYKIIEKKQPVAFWCNPISGHNTLYWYLQNLGQGPELLIRYENEEAVDDSQLPKDRFSAERLKGVDSTLKIQPAELGDSAVYLCASSSTAFNEKLFFGSGTQLSVL.

This clonotype was counted between two and nine times. The chain couples TRBV11-3 to TRBJ2-2; no definite D call. The CDR3 runs 15 residues. CDR1 SGHNT and CDR2 YENEEA come from the germline V gene. V lost 5 bases to trimming and J lost 3 bases, with 13 bases between them. As DNA, the CDR3 is TGTGCCAGCAGCCCCTTGGGCGGCTACACCGGGGAGCTGTTTTTT. It yields the protein CASSPLGGYTGELFF. The full variable domain, with the rest looked up from reference TRBV11-3 and TRBJ2-2, is EAGVVQSPRYKIIEKKQPVAFWCNPISGHNTLYWYLQNLGQGPELLIRYENEEAVDDSQLPKDRFSAERLKGVDSTLKIQPAELGDSAVYLCASSPLGGYTGELFFGEGSRLTVL.

This clonotype was counted a few times. This may be a read error: a much more frequent sequence differs by one nucleotide. The chain has TRBV29-1 and TRBJ2-5; the D gene could be TRBD1 or TRBD2 (5 bases each). V shed 1 base and J shed 0 bases, with 9 bases lying between them. Germline loops: CDR1 SQVTM, CDR2 ANQGSEA. The CDR3 length is 14 residues. The CDR3 DNA reads TGCAGCGTTGAAGCTGGGGGTTACCAAGAGACCCAGTACTTC. It codes for CSVEAGGYQETQYF.

Many counts were recorded for this clonotype. The rearrangement uses TRBV12-3 or TRBV12-4 and TRBJ2-2; unclear D gene. The CDR3 has 12 residues. Trimming stripped 7 bases from V and 7 bases from J, with 10 bases between. This chain's CDR3 is CASTLWDGELFF. CDR3 nucleotides: TGTGCCAGCACCCTATGGGACGGGGAGCTGTTTTTT.

The chain uses TRBV11-1 and TRBJ2-7; the match to TRBD1 covers 7 bases. The ends lost 2 bases at V and 0 bases at J; junction bases unmatched: 4. Looked up from germline, CDR1 is SGHAT and CDR2 is FQDESV (reference sequence). The CDR3 spans 15 residues. The CDR3 here is CASSLMGQHSYEQYF. The CDR3, as DNA: TGTGCCAGCAGCTTAATGGGACAGCACTCCTACGAGCAGTACTTC. Full variable domain (remainder filled in from reference TRBV11-1 and TRBJ2-7): EAEVAQSPRYKITEKSQAVAFWCDPISGHATLYWYRQILGQGPELLVQFQDESVVDDSQLPKDRFSAERLKGVDSTLKIQPAELGDSAMYLCASSLMGQHSYEQYFGPGTRLTVT.

This chain joins TRBV2 and TRBJ2-7, with TRBD2 matching over 8 bases. Germline trimming cut 4 bases from V and 7 bases from J; bases unmatched to any gene: 12. Germline CDR1 is SNHLY and CDR2 is FYNNEI. The CDR3 runs 15 residues. CDR3 sequence reads: CASSGLSSGLGEQYF. The CDR3 DNA is TGTGCCAGCAGTGGGTTGTCTAGCGGGCTGGGGGAGCAGTACTTC.

This clonotype has a count of ten or more. CDR3 DNA: TGTGCCAGCAGCCCGGGGACTAGCGGGAGTTCAGAGACCCAGTACTTC. Amino acid sequence: CASSPGTSGSSETQYF. The chain joins TRBV11-3 to TRBJ2-5; TRBD2 agrees at 14 bases. V shed 5 bases and J 4 bases; nucleotides not matched to a gene: 6. The V gene's germline CDR1 is SGHNT and CDR2 YENEEA. The CDR3 length is 16 residues.

A word on this clonotype: The CDR3 carries no conserved terminal phenylalanine or tryptophan, so it likely arises from a read error. The rearrangement links TRBV11-2 to TRBJ1-1; no reliable D call. V was shortened by 4 bases and J by 1 base, with 19 bases between the two germline ends. This CDR3 contains 17 residues. Germline CDR1 is SGHAT and CDR2 is FQNNGV. The CDR3 DNA is TGTGCCAGCAGCTCAAGGACTCGTGGCTGGGGGAACACTGAAGCTTTCTCT. Translating gives CASSSRTRGWGNTEAFS.

This clonotype was counted ten times or more. V usage is TRBV5-1 and J usage is TRBJ1-5; D is uncertain. There are 13 residues in the CDR3. Trimming pared 4 bases from V and 5 bases from J, leaving 10 bases between. Germline V gives CDR1 SGHRS, CDR2 YFSETQ. The CDR3, as DNA: TGCGCCAGCAGCCCGGTGCTGGATCAGCCCCAGCATTTT. It codes for CASSPVLDQPQHF.